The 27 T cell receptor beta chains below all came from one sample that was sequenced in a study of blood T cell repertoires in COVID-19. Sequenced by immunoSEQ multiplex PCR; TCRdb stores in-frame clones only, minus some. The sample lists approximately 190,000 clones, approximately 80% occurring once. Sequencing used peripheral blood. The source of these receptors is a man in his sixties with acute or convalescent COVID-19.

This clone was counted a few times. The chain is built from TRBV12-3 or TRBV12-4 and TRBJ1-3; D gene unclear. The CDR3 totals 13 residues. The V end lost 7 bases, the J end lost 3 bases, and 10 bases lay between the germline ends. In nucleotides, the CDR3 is TGTGCCAGCAATTCCAGGCTTGGAAACACCATATATTTT. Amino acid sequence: CASNSRLGNTIYF.

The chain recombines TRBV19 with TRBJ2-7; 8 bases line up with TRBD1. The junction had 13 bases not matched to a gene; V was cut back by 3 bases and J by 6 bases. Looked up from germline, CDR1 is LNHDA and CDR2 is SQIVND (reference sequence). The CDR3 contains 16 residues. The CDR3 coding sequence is TGTGCCAGTAGTATGGCTCCCTGGACAGGGATAGCCGAGCAGTACTTC. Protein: CASSMAPWTGIAEQYF.

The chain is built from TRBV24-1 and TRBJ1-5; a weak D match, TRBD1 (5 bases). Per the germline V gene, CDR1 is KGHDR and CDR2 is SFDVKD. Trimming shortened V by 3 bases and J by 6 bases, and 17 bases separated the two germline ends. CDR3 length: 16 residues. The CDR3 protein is CATSDIGAGIGQPQHF. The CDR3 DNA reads TGTGCCACCAGTGATATAGGGGCGGGGATTGGTCAGCCCCAGCATTTT.

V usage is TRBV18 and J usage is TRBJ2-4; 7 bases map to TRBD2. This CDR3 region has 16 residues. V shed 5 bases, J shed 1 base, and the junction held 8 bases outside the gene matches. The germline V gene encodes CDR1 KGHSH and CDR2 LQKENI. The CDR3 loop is CASSYLTSVAKNIQYF. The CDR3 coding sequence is TGTGCCAGCTCATATCTTACTAGCGTCGCCAAAAACATTCAGTACTTC. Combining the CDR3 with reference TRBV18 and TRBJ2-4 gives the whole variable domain NAGVMQNPRHLVRRRGQEARLRCSPMKGHSHVYWYRQLPEEGLKFMVYLQKENIIDESGMPKERFSAEFPKEGPSILRIQQVVRGDSAAYFCASSYLTSVAKNIQYFGAGTRLSVL.

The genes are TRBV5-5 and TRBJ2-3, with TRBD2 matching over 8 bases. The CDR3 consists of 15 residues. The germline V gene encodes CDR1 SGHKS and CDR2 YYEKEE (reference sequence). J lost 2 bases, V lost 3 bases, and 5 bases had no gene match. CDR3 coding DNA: TGTGCCAGCAGCTCGCTTAGCGGGGACACAGATACGCAGTATTTT. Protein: CASSSLSGDTDTQYF.

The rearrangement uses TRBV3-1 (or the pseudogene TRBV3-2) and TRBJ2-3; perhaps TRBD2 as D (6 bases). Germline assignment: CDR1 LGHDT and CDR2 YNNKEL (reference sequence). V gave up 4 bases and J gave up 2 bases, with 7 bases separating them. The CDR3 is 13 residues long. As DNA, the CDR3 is TGTGCCAGCAGCCGGAGGGACACAGATACGCAGTATTTT. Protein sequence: CASSRRDTDTQYF.

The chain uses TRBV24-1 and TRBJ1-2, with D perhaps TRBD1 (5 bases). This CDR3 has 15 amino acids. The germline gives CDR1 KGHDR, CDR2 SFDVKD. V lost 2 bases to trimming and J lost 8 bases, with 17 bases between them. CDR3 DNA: TGTGCCACCAGTGATTCCAGGGATATCGGTTACGGCTACACCTTC. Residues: CATSDSRDIGYGYTF.

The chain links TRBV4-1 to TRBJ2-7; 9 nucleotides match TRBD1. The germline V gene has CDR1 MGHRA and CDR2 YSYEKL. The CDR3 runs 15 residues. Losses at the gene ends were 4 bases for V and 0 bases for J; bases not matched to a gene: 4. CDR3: CASSPRDRDSYEQYF. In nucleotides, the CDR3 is TGCGCCAGCAGCCCACGGGACAGGGACTCCTACGAGCAGTACTTC.

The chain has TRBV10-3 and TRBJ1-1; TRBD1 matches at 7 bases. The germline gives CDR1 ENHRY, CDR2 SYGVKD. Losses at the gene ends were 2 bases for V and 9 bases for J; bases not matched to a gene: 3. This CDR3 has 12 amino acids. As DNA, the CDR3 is TGTGCCATCAGTGAGCCGGACAGGAAAGCTTTCTTT. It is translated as CAISEPDRKAFF.

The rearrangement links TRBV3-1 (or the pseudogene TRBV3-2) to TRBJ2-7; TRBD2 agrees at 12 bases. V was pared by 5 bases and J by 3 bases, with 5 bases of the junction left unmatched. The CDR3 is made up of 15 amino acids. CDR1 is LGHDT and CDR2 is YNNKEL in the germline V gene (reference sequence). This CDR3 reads CASSYGLAGYYEQYF. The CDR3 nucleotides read TGTGCCAGCAGCTACGGACTAGCGGGATACTACGAGCAGTACTTC.

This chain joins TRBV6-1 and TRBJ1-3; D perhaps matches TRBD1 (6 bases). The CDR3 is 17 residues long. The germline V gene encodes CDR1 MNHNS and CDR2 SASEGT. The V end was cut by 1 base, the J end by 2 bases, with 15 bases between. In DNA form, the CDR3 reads TGTGCCAGCAGTGAAGTCGGGAGGGGGGTAGCTGGAAACACCATATATTTT. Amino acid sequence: CASSEVGRGVAGNTIYF.

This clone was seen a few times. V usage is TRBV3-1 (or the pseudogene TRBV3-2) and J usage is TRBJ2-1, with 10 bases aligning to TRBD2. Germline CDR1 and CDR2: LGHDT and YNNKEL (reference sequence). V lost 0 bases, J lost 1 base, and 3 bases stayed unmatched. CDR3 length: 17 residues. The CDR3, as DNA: TGTGCCAGCAGCCAAGAGCCTAGCGGGAGTTCCTACAATGAGCAGTTCTTC. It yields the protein CASSQEPSGSSYNEQFF.

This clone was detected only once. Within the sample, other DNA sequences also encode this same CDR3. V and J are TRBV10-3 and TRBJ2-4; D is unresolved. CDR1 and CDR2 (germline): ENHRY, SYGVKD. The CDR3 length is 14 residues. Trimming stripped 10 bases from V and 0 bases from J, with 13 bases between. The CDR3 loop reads CATRSELAKNIQYF. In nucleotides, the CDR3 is TGTGCCACCAGATCGGAGCTAGCCAAAAACATTCAGTACTTC.

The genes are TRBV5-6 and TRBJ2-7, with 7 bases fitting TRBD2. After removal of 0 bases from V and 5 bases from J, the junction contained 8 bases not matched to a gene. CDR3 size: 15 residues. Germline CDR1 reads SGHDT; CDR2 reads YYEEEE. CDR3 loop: CASSLAGGSFHEQYF. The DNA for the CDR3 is TGTGCCAGCAGCTTGGCCGGCGGGAGTTTCCACGAGCAGTACTTC. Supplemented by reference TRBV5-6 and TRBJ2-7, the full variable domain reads DAGVTQSPTHLIKTRGQQVTLRCSPKSGHDTVSWYQQALGQGPQFIFQYYEEEERQRGNFPDRFSGHQFPNYSSELNVNALLLGDSALYLCASSLAGGSFHEQYFGPGTRLTVT.

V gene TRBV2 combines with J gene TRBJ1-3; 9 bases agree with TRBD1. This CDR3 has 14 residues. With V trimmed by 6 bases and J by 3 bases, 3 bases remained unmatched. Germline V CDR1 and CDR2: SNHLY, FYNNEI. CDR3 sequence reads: CASRPDRGGNTIYF. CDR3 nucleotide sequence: TGTGCCAGCAGACCGGACAGGGGTGGAAACACCATATATTTT.

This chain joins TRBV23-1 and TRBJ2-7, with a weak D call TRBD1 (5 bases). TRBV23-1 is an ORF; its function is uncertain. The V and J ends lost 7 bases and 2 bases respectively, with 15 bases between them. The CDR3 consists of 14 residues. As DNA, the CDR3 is TGCGCCAGCACCAGGGCCCCCCGTCCCTACGAGCAGTACTTC. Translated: CASTRAPRPYEQYF.

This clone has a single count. This CDR3 reads CASSQSPPASRHQGYTF. The CDR3, as DNA: TGCGCCAGCAGTCAATCCCCTCCGGCCAGCAGACATCAGGGCTACACCTTC. The chain recombines TRBV23-1 with TRBJ1-2, with D uncertain. TRBV23-1 is an ORF for which the function is uncertain. Trimming shortened V by 0 bases and J by 8 bases, and 22 bases separated the two germline ends. The CDR3 has 17 amino acids.

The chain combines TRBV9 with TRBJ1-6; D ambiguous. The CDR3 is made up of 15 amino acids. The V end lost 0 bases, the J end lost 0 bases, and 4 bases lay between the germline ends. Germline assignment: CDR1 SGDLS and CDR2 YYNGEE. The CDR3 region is CASSVGRSYNSPLHF. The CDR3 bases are TGTGCCAGCAGCGTAGGTCGCTCCTATAATTCACCCCTCCACTTT.

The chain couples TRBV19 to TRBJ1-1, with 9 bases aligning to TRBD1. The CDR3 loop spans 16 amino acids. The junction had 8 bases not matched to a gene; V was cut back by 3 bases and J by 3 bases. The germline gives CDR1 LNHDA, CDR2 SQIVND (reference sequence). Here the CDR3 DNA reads TGTGCCAGTAGTATCCCCCGGACAGGGGAAGACACTGAAGCTTTCTTT. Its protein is CASSIPRTGEDTEAFF.

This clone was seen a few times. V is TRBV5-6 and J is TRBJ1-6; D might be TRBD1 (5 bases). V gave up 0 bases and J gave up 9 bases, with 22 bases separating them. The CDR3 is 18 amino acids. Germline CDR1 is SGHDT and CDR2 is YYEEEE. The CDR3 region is CASSLAFLGPAIGSPLHF. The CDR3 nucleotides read TGTGCCAGCAGCTTGGCTTTTTTGGGGCCGGCGATTGGTTCACCCCTCCACTTT.

Here the CDR3 reads CASITDRGLPDTQYF. The CDR3 coding sequence is TGTGCCAGCATAACAGACAGGGGGCTCCCAGATACGCAGTATTTT. This chain connects TRBV2 to TRBJ2-3, with TRBD1 identical over 10 bases. The CDR3 extends over 15 amino acids. The germline gives CDR1 SNHLY, CDR2 FYNNEI. V shed 7 bases, J shed 4 bases, and the junction held 8 bases outside the gene matches. Full variable domain (outside the CDR3, taken from reference TRBV2 and TRBJ2-3): EPEVTQTPSHQVTQMGQEVILRCVPISNHLYFYWYRQILGQKVEFLVSFYNNEISEKSEIFDDQFSVERPDGSNFTLKIRSTKLEDSAMYFCASITDRGLPDTQYFGPGTRLTVL.

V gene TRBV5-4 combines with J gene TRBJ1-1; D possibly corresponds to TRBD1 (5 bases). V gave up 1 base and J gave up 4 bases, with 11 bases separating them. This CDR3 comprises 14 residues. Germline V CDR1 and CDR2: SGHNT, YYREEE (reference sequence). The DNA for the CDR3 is TGTGCCAGCAGCTTGCAGGGAAGGGGCACTGAAGCTTTCTTT. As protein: CASSLQGRGTEAFF.

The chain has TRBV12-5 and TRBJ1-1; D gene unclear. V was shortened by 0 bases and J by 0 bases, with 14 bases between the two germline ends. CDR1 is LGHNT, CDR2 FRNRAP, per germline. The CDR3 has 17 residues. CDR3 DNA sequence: TGTGCTAGTGGTTTGGTACGAGGGAGTTTTATGAACACTGAAGCTTTCTTT. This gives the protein CASGLVRGSFMNTEAFF.

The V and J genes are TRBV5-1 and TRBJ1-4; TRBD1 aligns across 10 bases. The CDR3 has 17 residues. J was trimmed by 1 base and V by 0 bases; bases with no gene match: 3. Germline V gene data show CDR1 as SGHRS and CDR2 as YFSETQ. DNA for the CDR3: TGCGCCAGCAGCTTGGGCGACAGGGGGCGAACTAATGAAAAACTGTTTTTT. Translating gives CASSLGDRGRTNEKLFF.

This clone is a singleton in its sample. Here the CDR3 reads CASSPTRTSGRTSFYEQYF. For the CDR3, the DNA is TGTGCCAGCAGCCCCACCCGTACTAGCGGGAGGACCTCATTCTACGAGCAGTACTTC. The chain uses TRBV5-6 and TRBJ2-7; TRBD2 aligns across 12 bases. CDR1 is SGHDT and CDR2 is YYEEEE in the germline V gene. The V gene end was trimmed by 4 bases and the J gene end by 3 bases; junction bases not matched to a gene: 17. This CDR3 comprises 19 residues.

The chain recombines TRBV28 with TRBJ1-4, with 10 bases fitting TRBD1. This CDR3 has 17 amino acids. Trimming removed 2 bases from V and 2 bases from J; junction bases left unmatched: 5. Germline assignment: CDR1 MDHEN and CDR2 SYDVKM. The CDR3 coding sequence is TGTGCCAGCAGTTTACCGGGACAGGGGAAGACTAATGAAAAACTGTTTTTT. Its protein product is CASSLPGQGKTNEKLFF.

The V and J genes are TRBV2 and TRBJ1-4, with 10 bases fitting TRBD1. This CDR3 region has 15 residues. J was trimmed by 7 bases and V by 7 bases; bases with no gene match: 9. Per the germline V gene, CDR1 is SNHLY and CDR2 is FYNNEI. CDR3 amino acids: CASTGQGGFSEKLFF. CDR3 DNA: TGTGCCAGCACCGGACAGGGGGGTTTCAGTGAAAAACTGTTTTTT.